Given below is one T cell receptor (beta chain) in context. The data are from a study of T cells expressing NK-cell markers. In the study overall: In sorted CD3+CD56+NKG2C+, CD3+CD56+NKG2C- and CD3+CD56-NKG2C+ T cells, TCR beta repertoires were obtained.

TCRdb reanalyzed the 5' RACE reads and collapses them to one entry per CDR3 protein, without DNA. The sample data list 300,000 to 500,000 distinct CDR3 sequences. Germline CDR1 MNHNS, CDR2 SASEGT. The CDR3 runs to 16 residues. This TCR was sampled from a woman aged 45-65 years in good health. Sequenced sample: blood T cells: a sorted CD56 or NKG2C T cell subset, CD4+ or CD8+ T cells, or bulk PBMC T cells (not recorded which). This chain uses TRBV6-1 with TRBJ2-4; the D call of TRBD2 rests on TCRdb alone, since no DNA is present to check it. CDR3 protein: CASSPTASGAKNIQYF.